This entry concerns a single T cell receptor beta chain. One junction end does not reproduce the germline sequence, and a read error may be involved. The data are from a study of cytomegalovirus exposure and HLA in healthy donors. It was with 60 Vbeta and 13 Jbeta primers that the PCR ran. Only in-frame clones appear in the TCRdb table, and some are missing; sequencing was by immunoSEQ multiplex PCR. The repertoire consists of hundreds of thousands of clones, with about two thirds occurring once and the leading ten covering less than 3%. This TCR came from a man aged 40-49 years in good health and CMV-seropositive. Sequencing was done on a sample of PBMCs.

The CDR3 nucleotides are TGTTCCAGCAGCTTGTCTCCCGCTGAAGCTTTCTTT. It yields the protein CSSSLSPAEAFF. The V gene is TRBV7-9, the J gene TRBJ1-1; D is uncertain. Per the germline V gene, CDR1 is SEHNR and CDR2 is FQNEAQ (reference sequence). The CDR3 has 12 amino acids.